This TCR beta chain was found in a study of Graves' ophthalmopathy and Graves' hyperthyroidism. Beta-chain TCR CDR3 regions were amplified from RNA transcripts. HTBI-primed first-round RT-PCR preceded second-round multiplex PCR. MiXCR was run by TCRdb on the multiplex PCR reads, yielding one entry per CDR3 protein. The sample carries 170,000 or so distinct CDR3 sequences, roughly 36% recorded once. Germline values: CDR1 MRHNA, CDR2 SNTAGT. V was pared by 8 bases and J by 6 bases, with 13 bases of the junction left unmatched. CDR3 length equals 14 residues. Clinical symptoms, serum thyroxine, TRAb, thyroid ultrasound and orbital computed tomography formed the basis of diagnosis.

The chain is built from TRBV6-4 and TRBJ2-7, with 7 nucleotides matching TRBD2. The sequence came from a man under 40 with Graves' ophthalmopathy. Sequencing was performed on peripheral blood. CDR3 bases: TGTGCCAGCTCCATGGACCAGCGGGGACGCGAGCAGTACTTC. Translation: CASSMDQRGREQYF.